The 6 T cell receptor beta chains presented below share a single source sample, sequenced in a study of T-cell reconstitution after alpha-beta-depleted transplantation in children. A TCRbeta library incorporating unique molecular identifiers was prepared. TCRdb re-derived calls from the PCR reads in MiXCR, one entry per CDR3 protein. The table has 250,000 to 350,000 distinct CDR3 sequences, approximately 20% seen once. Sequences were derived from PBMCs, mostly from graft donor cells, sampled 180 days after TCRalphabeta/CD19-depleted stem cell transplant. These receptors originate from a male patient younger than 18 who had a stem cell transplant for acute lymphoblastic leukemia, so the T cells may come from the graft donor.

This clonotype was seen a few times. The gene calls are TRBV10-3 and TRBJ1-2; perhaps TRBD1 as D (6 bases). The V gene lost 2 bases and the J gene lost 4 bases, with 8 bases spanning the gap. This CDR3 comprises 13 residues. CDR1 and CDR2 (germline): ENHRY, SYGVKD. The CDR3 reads CAISEQGPYGYTF. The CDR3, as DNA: TGTGCCATCAGTGAGCAGGGGCCCTATGGCTACACCTTC.

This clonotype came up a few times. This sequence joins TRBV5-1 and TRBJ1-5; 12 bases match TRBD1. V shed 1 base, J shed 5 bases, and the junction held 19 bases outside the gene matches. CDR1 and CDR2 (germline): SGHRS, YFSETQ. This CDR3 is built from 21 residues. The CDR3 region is CASSLWINPGTGGFFDQPQHF. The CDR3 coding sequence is TGCGCCAGCAGCTTGTGGATAAATCCCGGGACAGGGGGCTTTTTCGATCAGCCCCAGCATTTT.

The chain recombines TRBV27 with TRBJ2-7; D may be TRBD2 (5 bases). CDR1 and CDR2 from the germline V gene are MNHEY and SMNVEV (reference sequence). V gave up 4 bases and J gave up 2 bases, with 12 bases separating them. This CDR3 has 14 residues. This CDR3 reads CASSSTPRAYEQYF. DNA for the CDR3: TGTGCCAGCAGTTCGACACCGAGGGCCTACGAGCAGTACTTC.

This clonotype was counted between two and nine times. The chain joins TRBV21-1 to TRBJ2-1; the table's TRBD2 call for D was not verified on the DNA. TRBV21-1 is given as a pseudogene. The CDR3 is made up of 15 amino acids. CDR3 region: CASAGGLVSYNEQFF. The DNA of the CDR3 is TGTGCCAGCGCGGGGGGCCTGGTCTCCTACAATGAGCAGTTCTTC.

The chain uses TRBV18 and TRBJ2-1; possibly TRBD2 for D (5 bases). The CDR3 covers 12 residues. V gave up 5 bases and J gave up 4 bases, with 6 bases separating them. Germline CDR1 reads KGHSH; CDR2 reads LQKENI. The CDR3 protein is CASSEGYNEQFF. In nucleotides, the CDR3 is TGTGCCAGCTCAGAGGGATACAATGAGCAGTTCTTC.

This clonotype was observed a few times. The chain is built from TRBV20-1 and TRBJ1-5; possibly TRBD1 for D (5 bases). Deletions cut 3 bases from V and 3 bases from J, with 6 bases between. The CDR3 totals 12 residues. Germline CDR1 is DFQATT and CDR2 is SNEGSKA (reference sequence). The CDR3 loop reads CSARGPNQPQHF. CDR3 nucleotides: TGCAGTGCTAGGGGGCCCAATCAGCCCCAGCATTTT.